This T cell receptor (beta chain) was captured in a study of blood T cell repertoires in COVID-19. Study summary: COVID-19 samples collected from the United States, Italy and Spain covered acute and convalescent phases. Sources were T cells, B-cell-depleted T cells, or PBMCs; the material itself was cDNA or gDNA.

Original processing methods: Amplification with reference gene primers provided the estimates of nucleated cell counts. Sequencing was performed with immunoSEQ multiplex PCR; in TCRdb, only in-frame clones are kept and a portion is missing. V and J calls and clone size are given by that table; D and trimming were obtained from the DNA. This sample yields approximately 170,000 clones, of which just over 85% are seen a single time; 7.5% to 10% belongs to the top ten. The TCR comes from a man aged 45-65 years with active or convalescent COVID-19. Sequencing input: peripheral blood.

This CDR3 reads CASSTWTGATDTQYF. DNA for the CDR3: TGTGCCAGCAGCACCTGGACAGGGGCCACAGATACGCAGTATTTT. J is TRBJ2-3 and V is TRBV11-2; 9 bases map to TRBD1. The germline CDR1 and CDR2 sequences are SGHAT and FQNNGV. The CDR3 is 15 amino acids. After removal of 5 bases from V and 2 bases from J, the junction contained 5 bases not matched to a gene.